The T cell receptor beta chain under discussion was sequenced for a study of metastatic and nonmetastatic thyroid tumors. At the level of the study: Repertoire data that came from the blood and tumor or nodule tissue of malignant and benign thyroid patients were compared. The study's findings and limits: Patients with malignant thyroid tumors reportedly had significantly higher TCR beta diversity than those with benign nodules, in blood and tumor.

In the study's own analysis: Using the CDR3 differences seen across clinicopathological groups, the authors built a distant-metastasis classifier for papillary thyroid cancer, which was meant to discriminate distant-metastatic patients. TCRdb ran MiXCR on the PCR reads. TCRdb's processing, not the authors', yielded these V and J calls. Of around 50,000 clones listed, just under 30% are singletons. Ahead of thyroid surgery, no patient had received treatment of any kind. As to this clone: Its antigen is unknown.

The sequencing input was blood. This sequence originates from a female donor with papillary thyroid cancer or a benign thyroid nodule (not recorded which). Some clones in this sample may be carry-over from other donors' samples.

The CDR3 reads CASSLVGRTDNEQFF. As DNA, the CDR3 is TGCGCCAGCAGCTTGGTCGGCAGGACCGACAATGAGCAGTTCTTC. This chain uses TRBV5-1 with TRBJ2-1; D is uncertain. In germline, CDR1 is SGHRS, CDR2 YFSETQ. The V end was cut by 0 bases, the J end by 5 bases, with 12 bases between. The CDR3 is 15 amino acids.